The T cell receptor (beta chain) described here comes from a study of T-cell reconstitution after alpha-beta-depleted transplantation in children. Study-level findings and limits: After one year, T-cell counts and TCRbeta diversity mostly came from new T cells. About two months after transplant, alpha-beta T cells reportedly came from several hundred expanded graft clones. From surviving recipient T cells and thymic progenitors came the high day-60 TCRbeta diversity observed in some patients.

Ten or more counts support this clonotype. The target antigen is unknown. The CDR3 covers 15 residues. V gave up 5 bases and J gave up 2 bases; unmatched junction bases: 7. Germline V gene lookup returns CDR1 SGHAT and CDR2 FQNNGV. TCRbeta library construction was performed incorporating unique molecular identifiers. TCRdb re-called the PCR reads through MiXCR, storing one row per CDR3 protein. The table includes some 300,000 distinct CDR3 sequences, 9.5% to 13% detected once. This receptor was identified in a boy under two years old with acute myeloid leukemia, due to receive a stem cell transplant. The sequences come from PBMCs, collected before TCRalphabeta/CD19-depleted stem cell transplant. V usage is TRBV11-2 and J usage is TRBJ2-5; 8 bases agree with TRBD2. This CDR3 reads CASSGGLAPQETQYF. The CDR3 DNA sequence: TGTGCCAGCAGCGGCGGACTAGCTCCACAAGAGACCCAGTACTTC.